The 5 T cell receptor beta chains given below trace back to one sample, sequenced in a study of tumor and adjacent non-tumor tissue in lung cancer (dated by TCRdb to about 2018). Libraries were prepared through multiplex PCR. Sequencing took place on an Illumina HiSeq 2500. TCRbeta libraries were built by three rounds of nested PCR using primers (Table S4), following protocols modified from ARM-PCR. TCRdb reworked the public reads: Q25 trimming with fastp, MiXCR clone assembly, productive beta chains retained. Rows with a matching CDR3 protein are joined into one entry that keeps the most common DNA and genes. This sample comprises 65,000 to 90,000 distinct CDR3 sequences, roughly 75% of them detected only once. The ten largest clones add up to roughly 12% of the sample. RNA was isolated from bulk unsorted tissue, and RNA quality was assessed with a NanoDrop ND-1000 and an Agilent 2100. Sequencing was carried out using lung tumor tissue. The receptors originated from a woman aged 70 to 79 with non-small cell lung cancer.

Notes on this clonotype: One end of the junction is discordant with germline, which a read error may explain. This chain connects TRBV5-5 to TRBJ2-7; D possibly corresponds to TRBD2 (6 bases). The CDR3 runs 15 residues. Germline V gives CDR1 SGHKS, CDR2 YYEKEE (reference sequence). The CDR3 DNA reads TGTGCCAGCAGTTATACTAGCTCGAGCGTCTACGAGCGGTACTTC. Its translation is CASSYTSSSVYERYF.

Of note for this clonotype: This is likely a read error, given that the CDR3 carries no conserved phenylalanine or tryptophan at its end. V and J are TRBV10-2 and TRBJ2-2; 9 positions agree with TRBD1. The CDR3 sequence is 15 residues long. Germline CDR1 reads WSHSY; CDR2 reads SAAADI. CDR3 DNA: TGCCCCGGTCTAACAGGGGGCCTCACCACCGGGGAGCTGTTTCTC. This gives the protein CPGLTGGLTTGELFL.

As for this clonotype: A much larger clone differs from this one at a single base, so this may be a read error. This rearrangement joins TRBV6-2 or TRBV6-3 to TRBJ1-3; TRBD1 is a possible D gene (5 bases). The CDR3 has 16 amino acids. Germline V gives CDR1 MNHEY, CDR2 SVGEGT. CDR3 nucleotides: TGTCCCAGCAACGATCCGGGGCCAGTTCCTGGAAACACCATATATTTT. Its translation: CPSNDPGPVPGNTIYF.

Turning to this clonotype: One junction end does not reproduce the germline sequence, and a read error may be involved. The genes are TRBV7-9 and TRBJ2-5, with D hard to call. This CDR3 comprises 14 residues. From germline, CDR1 is SEHNR and CDR2 FQNEAQ (reference sequence). The CDR3, as DNA: TGTGCCAGCAGCCCGCACGGTGGGCGAGAGACCCACTACTTC. This translates into CASSPHGGRETHYF.

This clonotype was counted a few times. At one end the junction does not follow the germline gene, possibly because of a read error. The chain joins TRBV29-1 to TRBJ2-3, with TRBD1 matching 7 bases. CDR1 and CDR2 (germline): SQVTM, ANQGSEA. The CDR3 runs 13 residues. The CDR3 spells CSALLTGADTQYF. For the CDR3, the DNA is TGTAGCGCACTCCTTACAGGGGCGGATACGCAGTATTTT.